Shown below are 18 T cell receptor beta chains from a single sample sequenced in a study of blood T cell repertoires in COVID-19. Sequenced by immunoSEQ multiplex PCR; TCRdb stores in-frame clones only, minus some. The repertoire consists of under 300,000 clones, with 86% occurring once and the leading ten covering about 3%. Material for sequencing was peripheral blood. These receptors were obtained from a young woman with active or convalescent COVID-19.

The chain employs TRBV18 and TRBJ1-4; 7 bases match TRBD1. Germline V gene data show CDR1 as KGHSH and CDR2 as LQKENI. Germline trimming cut 4 bases from V and 6 bases from J; bases unmatched to any gene: 5. The CDR3 is 14 residues long. This chain's CDR3 is CASSRLRGDEKLFF. Here the CDR3 DNA reads TGTGCCAGCTCACGGCTCAGGGGGGATGAAAAACTGTTTTTT.

This chain uses TRBV11-3 with TRBJ2-1, with D unclear. V was trimmed by 4 bases and J by 6 bases, leaving 7 bases between them. The CDR3 loop spans 12 amino acids. Germline CDR1 and CDR2: SGHNT and YENEEA. Here the CDR3 DNA reads TGTGCCAGCAGCTCCACCGGCAATGAGCAGTTCTTC. It yields the protein CASSSTGNEQFF.

This chain links TRBV2 with TRBJ2-5; the D gene is possibly TRBD2 (6 bases). Germline CDR1 SNHLY, CDR2 FYNNEI. V was pared by 4 bases and J by 3 bases, with 9 bases between. CDR3 length: 13 amino acids. CDR3 sequence (DNA): TGTGCCAGCAGTGCGGGAGAGAAAGAGACCCAGTACTTC. This codes for CASSAGEKETQYF. Full variable domain (rest looked up from reference TRBV2 and TRBJ2-5): EPEVTQTPSHQVTQMGQEVILRCVPISNHLYFYWYRQILGQKVEFLVSFYNNEISEKSEIFDDQFSVERPDGSNFTLKIRSTKLEDSAMYFCASSAGEKETQYFGPGTRLLVL.

DNA of the CDR3: TGTGCCAGCAGTAATCTAGCGGGGGGACAAGAGACCCAGTACTTC. Amino acid sequence: CASSNLAGGQETQYF. The chain is built from TRBV6-6 and TRBJ2-5, with 11 bases that match TRBD2. The CDR3 has 15 amino acids. CDR1 is MNHNY, CDR2 SVGAGI, per germline (reference sequence). Trimming took 5 bases from V and 2 from J; bases not matched to a gene: 4.

This clone appeared a single time. The chain carries TRBV2 and TRBJ2-7; TRBD1 might be the D (8 bases). In germline, CDR1 is SNHLY, CDR2 FYNNEI. This CDR3 region has 14 residues. V gave up 5 bases and J gave up 4 bases, with 15 bases separating them. Here the CDR3 DNA reads TGTGCCAGCAGTCAACAGGGGGGAGGGTACGAGCAGTACTTC. Protein product: CASSQQGGGYEQYF.

The chain links TRBV21-1 to TRBJ2-5; the table's D call, TRBD2, has no DNA check behind it. TRBV21-1 is an annotated pseudogene. The CDR3 is made up of 12 amino acids. The CDR3 DNA is TGTGCCAGCACCTGGGGGGGGGAGACCCAGTACTTC. As protein: CASTWGGETQYF.

The chain is built from TRBV4-2 and TRBJ1-2, with TRBD1 matching over 12 bases. V shed 5 bases, J shed 2 bases, and the junction held 12 bases outside the gene matches. There are 18 residues in the CDR3. The germline CDR1 and CDR2 sequences are LGHNA and YNFKEQ. The CDR3, as DNA: TGTGCCAGCAGCGAAAAGTTGGGACAGGGGGCGTCAAACTATGGCTACACCTTC. Protein sequence: CASSEKLGQGASNYGYTF.

The count of this clone is one. V gene TRBV18 combines with J gene TRBJ1-2; TRBD1 agrees at 8 bases. Germline lookup yields CDR1 KGHSH and CDR2 LQKENI. This CDR3 is built from 15 residues. J gave up 7 bases and V 1 base, and 8 bases lay outside the gene matches. This CDR3 is CASSPQETGVLGYTF. The CDR3 region has the DNA TGTGCCAGCTCACCACAAGAGACAGGGGTTCTTGGCTACACCTTC.

V gene TRBV2 combines with J gene TRBJ1-4; tentative D call: TRBD1 (6 bases). Germline loops: CDR1 SNHLY, CDR2 FYNNEI. The CDR3 is made up of 14 amino acids. V was clipped by 7 bases and J by 7 bases, with 16 bases between them. DNA for the CDR3: TGTGCCAGCACCCCGGACAGCTGGGGTGAAAAACTGTTTTTT. Amino acids: CASTPDSWGEKLFF.

Only one count was recorded for this clone. The gene calls are TRBV11-3 and TRBJ1-3; 8 positions match TRBD1. Looked up from germline, CDR1 is SGHNT and CDR2 is YENEEA. V lost 3 bases to trimming and J lost 2 bases; unmatched junction nucleotides: 0. The CDR3 runs to 14 residues. This chain's CDR3 is CASSLGQAGNTIYF. The CDR3 DNA reads TGTGCCAGCAGCTTGGGACAGGCTGGAAACACCATATATTTT.

This clone occurred a few times. The chain joins TRBV10-3 to TRBJ2-6, with 10 bases lining up with TRBD2. V lost 4 bases, J lost 0 bases, and 9 bases stayed unmatched. The CDR3 has 19 residues. Germline lookup yields CDR1 ENHRY and CDR2 SYGVKD. The CDR3 sequence is CAISVVAGGANSGANVLTF. In nucleotides, the CDR3 is TGTGCCATCAGTGTTGTAGCGGGGGGTGCAAACTCTGGGGCCAACGTCCTGACTTTC.

The rearrangement joins TRBV28 to TRBJ1-5; weak D call: TRBD1 (5 bases). Germline loops: CDR1 MDHEN, CDR2 SYDVKM. The CDR3 length is 18 residues. V was cut by 5 bases and J by 2 bases, with 22 bases left in between. The CDR3 reads CASSPGVGRQGGNQPQHF. The CDR3 DNA follows: TGTGCCAGCAGTCCGGGGGTTGGGCGTCAGGGCGGCAATCAGCCCCAGCATTTT.

The V call is TRBV6-5, the J call TRBJ1-1; D unclear. Germline assignment: CDR1 MNHEY and CDR2 SVGAGI. The CDR3 sequence is 13 residues long. V was cut by 7 bases and J by 2 bases, with 11 bases left in between. This CDR3 reads CASMLTQNTEAFF. CDR3 bases: TGTGCCAGCATGCTGACACAAAACACTGAAGCTTTCTTT.

The chain couples TRBV30 to TRBJ1-2, with no clear D. This CDR3 contains 15 residues. Germline assignment: CDR1 GTSNPN and CDR2 SVGIG (reference sequence). Trimming removed 3 bases at V and 6 bases at J, with 20 bases between. The CDR3 loop reads CAWRAGGSRRDGYTF. The CDR3 DNA follows: TGTGCCTGGAGGGCAGGAGGCAGTAGGAGGGATGGCTACACCTTC.

The chain couples TRBV21-1 to TRBJ2-3; the table's D call, TRBD1, has no DNA check behind it. TRBV21-1 is noted as a pseudogene. The CDR3 runs to 17 residues. The CDR3 sequence: CASSKARDRGITDTQYF. Written as DNA, the CDR3 is TGTGCCAGCAGCAAAGCGCGGGACAGGGGGATAACAGATACGCAGTATTTT.

The chain couples TRBV6-5 to TRBJ2-7, with 9 bases lining up with TRBD2. CDR1 is MNHEY, CDR2 SVGAGI, per germline. The CDR3 has 16 residues. J lost 6 bases, V lost 3 bases, and 12 bases had no gene match. As DNA, the CDR3 is TGTGCCAGCAGTTATCGTAGGGCGGGGGGGGCAGGCGAGCAGTACTTC. Protein: CASSYRRAGGAGEQYF.

This rearrangement joins TRBV20-1 to TRBJ1-4, with 7 bases identical to TRBD1. The junction had 1 base not matched to a gene; V was cut back by 3 bases and J by 6 bases. Germline V gene lookup returns CDR1 DFQATT and CDR2 SNEGSKA (reference sequence). The CDR3 length is 12 residues. In DNA, the CDR3 is TGCAGTGCTAGTCAGGGGGATGAAAAACTGTTTTTT. Translated, it gives CSASQGDEKLFF.

This clone showed up just a few times. The chain recombines TRBV11-2 with TRBJ1-3, with 9 bases matching TRBD1. The CDR3 spans 14 residues. CDR1 is SGHAT and CDR2 is FQNNGV in the germline V gene. Losses at the gene ends were 7 bases for V and 9 bases for J; bases not matched to a gene: 10. CDR3 nucleotide sequence: TGTGCCAGCACCCGGGACAGGGCAGAGGGCACCATATATTTT. It codes for CASTRDRAEGTIYF.